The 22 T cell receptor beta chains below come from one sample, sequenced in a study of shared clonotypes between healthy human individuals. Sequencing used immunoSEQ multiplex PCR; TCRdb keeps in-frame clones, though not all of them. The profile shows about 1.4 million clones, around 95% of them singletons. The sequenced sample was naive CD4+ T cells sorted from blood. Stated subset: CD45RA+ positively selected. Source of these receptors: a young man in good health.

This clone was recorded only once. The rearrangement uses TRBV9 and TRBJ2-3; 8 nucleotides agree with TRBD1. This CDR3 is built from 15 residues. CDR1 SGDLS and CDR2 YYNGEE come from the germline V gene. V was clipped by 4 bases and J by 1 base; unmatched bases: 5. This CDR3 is CASSSGTGGTDTQYF. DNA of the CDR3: TGTGCCAGCAGCTCCGGGACAGGTGGCACAGATACGCAGTATTTT.

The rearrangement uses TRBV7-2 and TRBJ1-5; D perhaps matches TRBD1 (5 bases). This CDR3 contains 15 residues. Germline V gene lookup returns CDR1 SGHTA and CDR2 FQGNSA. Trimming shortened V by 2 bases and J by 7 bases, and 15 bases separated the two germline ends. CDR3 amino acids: CASSLLSGTVQPQHF. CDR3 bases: TGTGCCAGCAGCTTATTGTCAGGGACGGTCCAGCCCCAGCATTTT.

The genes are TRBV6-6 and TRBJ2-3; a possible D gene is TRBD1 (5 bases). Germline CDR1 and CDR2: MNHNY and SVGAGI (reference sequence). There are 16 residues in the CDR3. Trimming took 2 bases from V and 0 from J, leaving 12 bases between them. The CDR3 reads CASSYRGVSSTDTQYF. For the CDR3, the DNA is TGTGCCAGCAGTTACAGGGGCGTTTCTAGCACAGATACGCAGTATTTT.

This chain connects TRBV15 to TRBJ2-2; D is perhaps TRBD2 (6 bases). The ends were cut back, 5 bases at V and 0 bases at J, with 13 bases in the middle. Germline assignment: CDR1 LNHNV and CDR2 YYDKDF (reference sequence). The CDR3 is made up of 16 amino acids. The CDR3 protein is CATSPLGGANTGELFF. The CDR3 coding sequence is TGTGCCACCAGCCCGCTCGGAGGGGCGAACACCGGGGAGCTGTTTTTT.

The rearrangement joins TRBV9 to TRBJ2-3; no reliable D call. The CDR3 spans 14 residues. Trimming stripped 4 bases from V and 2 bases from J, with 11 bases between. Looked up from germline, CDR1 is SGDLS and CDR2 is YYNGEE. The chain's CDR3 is CASSLHPHTDTQYF. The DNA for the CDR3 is TGTGCCAGCAGCCTCCATCCGCACACAGATACGCAGTATTTT.

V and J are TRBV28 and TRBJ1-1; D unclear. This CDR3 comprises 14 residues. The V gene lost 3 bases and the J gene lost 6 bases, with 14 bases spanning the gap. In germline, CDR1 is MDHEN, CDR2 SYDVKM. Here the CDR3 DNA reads TGTGCCAGCAGTTTTCTGGTACAGTCCCCTGAAGCTTTCTTT. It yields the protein CASSFLVQSPEAFF. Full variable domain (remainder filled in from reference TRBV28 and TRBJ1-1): DVKVTQSSRYLVKRTGEKVFLECVQDMDHENMFWYRQDPGLGLRLIYFSYDVKMKEKGDIPEGYSVSREKKERFSLILESASTNQTSMYLCASSFLVQSPEAFFGQGTRLTVV.

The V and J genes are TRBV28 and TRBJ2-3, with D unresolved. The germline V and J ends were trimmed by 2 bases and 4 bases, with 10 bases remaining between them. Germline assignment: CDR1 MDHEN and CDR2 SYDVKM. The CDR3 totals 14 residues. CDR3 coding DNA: TGTGCCAGCAGTTTACTACTACCCGCAGATACGCAGTATTTT. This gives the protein CASSLLLPADTQYF.

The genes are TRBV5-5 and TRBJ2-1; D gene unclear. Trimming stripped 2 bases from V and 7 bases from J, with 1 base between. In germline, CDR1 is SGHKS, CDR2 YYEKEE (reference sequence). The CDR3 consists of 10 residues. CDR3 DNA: TGTGCCAGCAGCTTAAATGAGCAGTTCTTC. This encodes CASSLNEQFF. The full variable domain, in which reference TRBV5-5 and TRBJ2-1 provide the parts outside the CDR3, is DAGVTQSPTHLIKTRGQQVTLRCSPISGHKSVSWYQQVLGQGPQFIFQYYEKEERGRGNFPDRFSARQFPNYSSELNVNALLLGDSALYLCASSLNEQFFGPGTRLTVL.

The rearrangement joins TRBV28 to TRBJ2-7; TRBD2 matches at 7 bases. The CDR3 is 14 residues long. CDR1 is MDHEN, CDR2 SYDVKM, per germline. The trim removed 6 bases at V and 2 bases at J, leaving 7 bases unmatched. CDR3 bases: TGTGCCAGCAGAGGGGCAGGGAGGGCCTACGAGCAGTACTTC. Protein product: CASRGAGRAYEQYF. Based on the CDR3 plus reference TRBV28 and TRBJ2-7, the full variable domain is DVKVTQSSRYLVKRTGEKVFLECVQDMDHENMFWYRQDPGLGLRLIYFSYDVKMKEKGDIPEGYSVSREKKERFSLILESASTNQTSMYLCASRGAGRAYEQYFGPGTRLTVT.

The CDR3 coding sequence is TGTGCCAGCAGTTTCGTCTTGGGCGAGCAGTACTTC. Amino acid sequence: CASSFVLGEQYF. The chain links TRBV27 to TRBJ2-7; no reliable D call. Per germline, CDR1 MNHEY and CDR2 SMNVEV (reference sequence). The CDR3 has 12 amino acids. The V and J ends lost 3 bases and 6 bases respectively, with 9 bases between them.

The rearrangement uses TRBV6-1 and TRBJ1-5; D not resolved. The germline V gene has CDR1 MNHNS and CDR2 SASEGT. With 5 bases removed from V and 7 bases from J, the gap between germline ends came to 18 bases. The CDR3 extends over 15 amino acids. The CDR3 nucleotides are TGTGCCAGCAGTCGAGCGGGCGGGGTCGGCCAGCCCCAGCATTTT. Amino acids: CASSRAGGVGQPQHF.

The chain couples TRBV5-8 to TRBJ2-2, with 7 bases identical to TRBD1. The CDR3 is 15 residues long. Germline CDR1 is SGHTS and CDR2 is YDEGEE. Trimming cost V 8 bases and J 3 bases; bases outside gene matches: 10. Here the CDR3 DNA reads TGTGCCAGGAGACCCAGGGGGTACTACACCGGGGAGCTGTTTTTT. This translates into CARRPRGYYTGELFF.

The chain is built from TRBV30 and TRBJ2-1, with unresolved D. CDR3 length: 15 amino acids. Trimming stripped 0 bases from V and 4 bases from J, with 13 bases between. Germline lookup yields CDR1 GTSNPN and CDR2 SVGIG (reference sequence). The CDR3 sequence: CAWSVRGTRYNEQFF. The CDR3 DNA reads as TGTGCCTGGAGTGTACGAGGAACCCGGTACAATGAGCAGTTCTTC.

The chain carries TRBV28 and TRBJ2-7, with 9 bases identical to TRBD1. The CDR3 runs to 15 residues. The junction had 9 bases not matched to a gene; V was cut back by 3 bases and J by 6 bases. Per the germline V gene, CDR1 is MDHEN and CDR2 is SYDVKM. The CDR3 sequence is CASSFGDREVGEQYF. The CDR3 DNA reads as TGTGCCAGCAGTTTCGGGGACAGGGAGGTTGGCGAGCAGTACTTC. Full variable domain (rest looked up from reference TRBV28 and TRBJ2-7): DVKVTQSSRYLVKRTGEKVFLECVQDMDHENMFWYRQDPGLGLRLIYFSYDVKMKEKGDIPEGYSVSREKKERFSLILESASTNQTSMYLCASSFGDREVGEQYFGPGTRLTVT.

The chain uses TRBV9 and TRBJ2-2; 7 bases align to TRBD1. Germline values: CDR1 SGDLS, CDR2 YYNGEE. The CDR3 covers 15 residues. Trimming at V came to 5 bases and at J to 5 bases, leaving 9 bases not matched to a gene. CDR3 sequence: CASRQGSRETGELFF. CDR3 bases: TGTGCCAGCAGACAGGGGTCGAGAGAAACCGGGGAGCTGTTTTTT.

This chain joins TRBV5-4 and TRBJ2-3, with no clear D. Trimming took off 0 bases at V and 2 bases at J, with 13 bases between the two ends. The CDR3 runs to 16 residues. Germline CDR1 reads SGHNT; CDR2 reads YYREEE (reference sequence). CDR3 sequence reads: CASSLGYSPVTDTQYF. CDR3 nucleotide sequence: TGTGCCAGCAGCTTGGGCTATTCGCCCGTCACAGATACGCAGTATTTT. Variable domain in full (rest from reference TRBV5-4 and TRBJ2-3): ETGVTQSPTHLIKTRGQQVTLRCSSQSGHNTVSWYQQALGQGPQFIFQYYREEENGRGNFPPRFSGLQFPNYSSELNVNALELDDSALYLCASSLGYSPVTDTQYFGPGTRLTVL.

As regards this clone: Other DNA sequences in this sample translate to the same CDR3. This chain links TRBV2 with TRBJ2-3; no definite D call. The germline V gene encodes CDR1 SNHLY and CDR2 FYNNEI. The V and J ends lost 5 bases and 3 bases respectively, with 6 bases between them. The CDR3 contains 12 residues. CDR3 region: CASSRETDTQYF. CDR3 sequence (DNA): TGTGCCAGCAGTAGAGAAACAGATACGCAGTATTTT.

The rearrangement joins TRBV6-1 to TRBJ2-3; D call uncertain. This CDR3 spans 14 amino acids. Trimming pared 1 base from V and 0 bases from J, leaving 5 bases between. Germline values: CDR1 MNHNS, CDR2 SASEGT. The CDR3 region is CASSEVRSTDTQYF. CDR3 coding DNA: TGTGCCAGCAGTGAAGTCAGAAGCACAGATACGCAGTATTTT.

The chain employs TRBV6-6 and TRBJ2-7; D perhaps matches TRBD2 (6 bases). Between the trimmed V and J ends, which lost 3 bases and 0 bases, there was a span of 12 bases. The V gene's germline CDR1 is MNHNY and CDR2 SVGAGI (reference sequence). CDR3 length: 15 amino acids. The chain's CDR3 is CASSYSSASSYEQYF. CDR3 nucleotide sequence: TGTGCCAGCAGTTATTCTAGCGCTAGCTCCTACGAGCAGTACTTC.

CDR3: CASSFTGASYGYTF. In nucleotides, the CDR3 is TGTGCCAGCAGTTTTACAGGGGCGTCCTATGGCTACACCTTC. V is TRBV28 and J is TRBJ1-2; TRBD1 aligns across 7 bases. The CDR3 consists of 14 residues. Unmatched junction bases numbered 5, after V lost 3 bases and J lost 4 bases. CDR1 and CDR2 (germline): MDHEN, SYDVKM.

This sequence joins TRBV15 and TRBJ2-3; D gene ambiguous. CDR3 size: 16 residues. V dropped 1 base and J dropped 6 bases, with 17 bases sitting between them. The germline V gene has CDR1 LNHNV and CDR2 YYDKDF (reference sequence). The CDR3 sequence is CATSRGGTATADTQYF. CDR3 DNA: TGTGCCACCAGCAGAGGGGGAACTGCCACAGCTGATACGCAGTATTTT. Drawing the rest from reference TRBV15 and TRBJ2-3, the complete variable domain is DAMVIQNPRYQVTQFGKPVTLSCSQTLNHNVMYWYQQKSSQAPKLLFHYYDKDFNNEADTPDNFQSRRPNTSFCFLDIRSPGLGDTAMYLCATSRGGTATADTQYFGPGTRLTVL.

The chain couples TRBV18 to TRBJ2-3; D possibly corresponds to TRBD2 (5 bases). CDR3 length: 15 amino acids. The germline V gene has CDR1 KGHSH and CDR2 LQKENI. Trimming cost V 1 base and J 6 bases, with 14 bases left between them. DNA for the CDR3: TGTGCCAGCTCACCACTGACTCAGAGGGTTGATACGCAGTATTTT. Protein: CASSPLTQRVDTQYF.